This T cell receptor (beta chain) was documented in a study of cytomegalovirus exposure and HLA in healthy donors. Findings of the study overall: As a later analysis revealed, the rate of TCR association differed by HLA locus, with DRB1 most and HLA-C fewest.

Primers for the PCR totalled 60 Vbeta and 13 Jbeta. Measured with immunoSEQ multiplex PCR; TCRdb has only the in-frame clones, and not every one. The table records around 200,000 clones, 60% to 85% of them present only once. As to this clone: As yet, its antigen is unknown.

Whereas donors were nominally healthy upon sampling, unrecorded immune exposures were probable. Germline CDR1 and CDR2: KGHSH and LQKENI. The length of the CDR3 is 14 residues. The V end lost 6 bases, the J end lost 2 bases, and 14 bases lay between the germline ends. The sample comprised PBMCs. V is TRBV18 and J is TRBJ2-7, with D possibly being TRBD1 (6 bases). This sequence originates from a man aged 35 to 55 in good health and CMV-seronegative. CDR3 residues: CASSPLAGAYEQYF. DNA of the CDR3: TGTGCCAGCTCCCCCTTGGCAGGGGCCTACGAGCAGTACTTC.